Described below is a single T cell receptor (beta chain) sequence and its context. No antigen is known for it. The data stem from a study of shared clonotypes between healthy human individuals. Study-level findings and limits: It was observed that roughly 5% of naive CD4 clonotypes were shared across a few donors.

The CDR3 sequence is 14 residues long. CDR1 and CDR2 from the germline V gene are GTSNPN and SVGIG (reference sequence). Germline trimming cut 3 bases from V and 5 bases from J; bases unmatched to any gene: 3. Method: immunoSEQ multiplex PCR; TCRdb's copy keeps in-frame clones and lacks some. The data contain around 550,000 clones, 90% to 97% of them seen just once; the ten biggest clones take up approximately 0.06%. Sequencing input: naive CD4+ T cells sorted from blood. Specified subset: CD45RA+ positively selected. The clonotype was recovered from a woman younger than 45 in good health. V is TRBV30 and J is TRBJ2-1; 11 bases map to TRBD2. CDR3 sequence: CAWSTGLADNEQFF. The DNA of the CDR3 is TGTGCCTGGAGCACGGGACTAGCGGACAATGAGCAGTTCTTC.